This T cell receptor (beta chain) originates from a study of T cell responses to AZD1222 COVID-19 vaccine. Only in-frame clones appear in the TCRdb table, and some are missing; sequencing was by immunoSEQ multiplex PCR. The table lists about 180,000 clones, just under 90% of them singletons. Per germline, CDR1 MDHEN and CDR2 SYDVKM. CDR3 length equals 15 residues. Deletions cut 0 bases from V and 4 bases from J, with 12 bases between. Points from the study as a whole: Clonal diversity was possibly underestimated; the donors were predominantly white British and more often female. Breadth and depth of Spike-specific TCRs rose after two AZD1222 doses.

To note about this clone: What it binds is not known.

The starting material was peripheral blood, obtained 28 days after the second dose of the MenACWY control vaccine. The clonotype was recovered from an adult who received the MenACWY meningococcal vaccine as a control. V is TRBV28 and J is TRBJ1-1; D is unresolved. DNA of the CDR3: TGTGCCAGCAGTTTATGGTATGCGCCAGTCACTGAAGCTTTCTTT. This codes for CASSLWYAPVTEAFF.